These 15 T cell receptor beta chains were all obtained from the same sample, sequenced in a study of lymphopenia after photon versus proton radiotherapy. TCRdb keeps only in-frame clones here, not all; method: immunoSEQ multiplex PCR. Among approximately 71,000 clones, just over 90% were seen once, and the ten largest hold about 3%. The source was peripheral blood, collected from a patient treated with photon-based radiotherapy. The source is a woman in her seventies with pancreatic cancer.

This clone turned up a few times. CDR3 residues: CASSLSLGGELFF. The CDR3 DNA reads as TGTGCCAGCAGTTTAAGTTTGGGCGGGGAGCTGTTTTTT. This sequence joins TRBV28 and TRBJ2-2; D call uncertain. V lost 2 bases and J lost 7, with 8 bases in between. The germline V gene has CDR1 MDHEN and CDR2 SYDVKM. This CDR3 region has 13 residues.

The V and J genes are TRBV4-2 and TRBJ2-5; 7 nucleotides align to TRBD1. V gave up 3 bases and J gave up 1 base; unmatched junction bases: 2. The germline V gene encodes CDR1 LGHNA and CDR2 YNFKEQ. There are 14 residues in the CDR3. CDR3 in amino acids: CASSHRDSQETQYF. CDR3 DNA sequence: TGTGCCAGCAGCCACCGGGACAGCCAAGAGACCCAGTACTTC.

The chain joins TRBV6-6 to TRBJ2-7, with TRBD1 matching 10 bases. V lost 7 bases and J lost 1; bases outside the gene matches: 7. This CDR3 comprises 15 residues. The V gene's germline CDR1 is MNHNY and CDR2 SVGAGI (reference sequence). The CDR3 DNA reads as TGTGCCAGCACCTTGACAGGGGGCGGGTCCTACGAGCAGTACTTC. As protein: CASTLTGGGSYEQYF.

The V call is TRBV29-1, the J call TRBJ2-1, with D unresolved. This CDR3 has 12 residues. The germline V gene encodes CDR1 SQVTM and CDR2 ANQGSEA. The V and J ends lost 5 bases and 10 bases respectively, with 15 bases between them. CDR3 region: CSVYSPLLEQFF. CDR3 DNA: TGCAGCGTTTACTCCCCGTTATTGGAGCAGTTCTTC.

The chain combines TRBV27 with TRBJ2-7; 10 bases agree with TRBD1. The CDR3 loop spans 13 amino acids. V dropped 9 bases and J dropped 2; count of bases not matched to a gene: 4. Looked up from germline, CDR1 is MNHEY and CDR2 is SMNVEV (reference sequence). CDR3 amino acids: CASTGTGAYEQYF. DNA for the CDR3: TGTGCCAGTACCGGGACAGGGGCCTACGAGCAGTACTTC.

The chain uses TRBV5-1 and TRBJ1-3; no reliable D call. Germline V gives CDR1 SGHRS, CDR2 YFSETQ. V lost 4 bases, J lost 1 base, and 12 bases lay in between. The length of the CDR3 is 15 residues. The CDR3 is CASSPTFPSGNTIYF. CDR3 nucleotide sequence: TGCGCCAGCAGCCCCACTTTTCCATCTGGAAACACCATATATTTT.

This chain uses TRBV30 with TRBJ1-3; possible D gene TRBD1, 5 bases. Germline CDR1 is GTSNPN and CDR2 is SVGIG (reference sequence). The CDR3 consists of 13 residues. Trimming shortened V by 3 bases and J by 0 bases, and 6 bases separated the two germline ends. The CDR3 sequence: CAWRGGSGNTIYF. The CDR3 bases are TGTGCCTGGAGGGGGGGCTCTGGAAACACCATATATTTT.

The rearrangement uses TRBV18 and TRBJ2-2; 7 nucleotides match TRBD2. The germline V gene has CDR1 KGHSH and CDR2 LQKENI. This CDR3 region has 18 residues. J gave up 6 bases and V 4 bases, and 17 bases lay outside the gene matches. CDR3 in amino acids: CASSLLQVAGEEAGELFF. The CDR3 nucleotides are TGTGCCAGCTCACTTCTACAAGTGGCGGGAGAAGAGGCCGGGGAGCTGTTTTTT.

The V and J genes are TRBV4-1 and TRBJ2-7; 7 nucleotides match TRBD2. The CDR3 has 18 residues. The V gene end was trimmed by 1 base and the J gene end by 2 bases; junction bases not matched to a gene: 14. Germline V gives CDR1 MGHRA, CDR2 YSYEKL. As DNA, the CDR3 is TGCGCCAGCAGCCAAGTGACTGGGGTTAGCGGGTCTCCCTACGAGCAGTACTTC. Translated: CASSQVTGVSGSPYEQYF.

This chain uses TRBV6-5 with TRBJ1-5; TRBD1 is a possible D gene (6 bases). V dropped 6 bases and J dropped 7 bases, with 13 bases sitting between them. The CDR3 consists of 13 residues. Germline V lookup: CDR1 MNHEY, CDR2 SVGAGI. The CDR3 bases are TGTGCCAGCAGCTGGGGGGCCCGACAGCCCCAGCATTTT. This codes for CASSWGARQPQHF.

Turning to this clone: Other DNA sequences in the sample encode the same CDR3. This rearrangement joins TRBV5-6 to TRBJ2-3; D is perhaps TRBD1 (6 bases). V lost 1 base, J lost 3 bases, and 6 bases lay in between. Germline V gene sequence: CDR1 SGHDT, CDR2 YYEEEE. The CDR3 consists of 13 residues. The CDR3 bases are TGTGCCAGCAGCTTGACAGGGACAGATACGCAGTATTTT. Amino acids: CASSLTGTDTQYF.

The chain joins TRBV19 to TRBJ2-2; 7 bases match TRBD1. J was trimmed by 4 bases and V by 3 bases; bases with no gene match: 2. CDR1 is LNHDA and CDR2 is SQIVND in the germline V gene (reference sequence). The CDR3 has 14 residues. CDR3 sequence: CASSMPGGTGELFF. The CDR3 bases are TGTGCCAGTAGTATGCCAGGGGGCACCGGGGAGCTGTTTTTT.

This rearrangement joins TRBV25-1 to TRBJ2-5; D ambiguous. The ends were cut back, 1 base at V and 5 bases at J, with 11 bases in the middle. CDR1 is MGHDK and CDR2 is SYGVNS in the germline V gene. The CDR3 extends over 14 amino acids. In DNA, the CDR3 is TGTGCCAGCAGTGAATTTGGGTCTCGGGAGACCCAGTACTTC. It specifies CASSEFGSRETQYF.

In its sample, this clone was seen a few times. This sequence joins TRBV27 and TRBJ2-3; unclear D gene. Germline CDR1 and CDR2: MNHEY and SMNVEV (reference sequence). The CDR3 totals 13 residues. The V and J ends lost 5 bases and 1 base respectively, with 7 bases between them. CDR3: CASSPLGTDTQYF. The CDR3, as DNA: TGTGCCAGCAGTCCCCTCGGCACAGATACGCAGTATTTT.

The V call is TRBV27, the J call TRBJ1-1; 7 bases line up with TRBD1. Germline V gene sequence: CDR1 MNHEY, CDR2 SMNVEV (reference sequence). This CDR3 has 13 amino acids. Unmatched junction bases numbered 10, after V lost 5 bases and J lost 10 bases. CDR3 nucleotide sequence: TGTGCCAGCAGTCCCTCGGGACAGCGACCAGCTTTCTTT. Amino acids: CASSPSGQRPAFF.